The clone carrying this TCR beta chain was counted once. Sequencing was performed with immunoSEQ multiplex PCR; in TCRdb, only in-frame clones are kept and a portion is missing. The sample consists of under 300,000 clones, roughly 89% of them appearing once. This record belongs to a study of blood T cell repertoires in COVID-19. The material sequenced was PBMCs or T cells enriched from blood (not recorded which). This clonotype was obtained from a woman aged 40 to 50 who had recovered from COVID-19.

The CDR3 loop reads CASSRQGGGEKLFF. The CDR3 DNA reads TGTGCCAGCAGCAGACAGGGAGGAGGTGAAAAACTGTTTTTT. This chain joins TRBV7-8 and TRBJ1-4; 7 bases are shared with TRBD1. Germline trimming cut 5 bases from V and 7 bases from J; bases unmatched to any gene: 7. The CDR3 length is 14 residues. CDR1 and CDR2 (germline): SGHVS, FQNEAQ.